This T cell receptor (beta chain) stems from a study of OX40 agonist ivuxolimab in advanced cancers. Study-level information: Anti-PD-1, anti-PD-L1 or anti-CTLA-4 therapy given earlier was allowed, and approximately 40% had some. General study results and limits: Dose levels from 0.1 to 3.0 mg/kg saw CD4+ and CD8+ blood T cells expand clonally by week 6.

Germline trimming cut 5 bases from V and 7 bases from J; bases unmatched to any gene: 13. CDR1 is PRHDT, CDR2 FYEKMQ, per germline (reference sequence). This CDR3 region has 15 residues. Remarks on this clone: What it binds is not known.

TCRdb keeps only in-frame clones here, not all; method: immunoSEQ multiplex PCR. The sample yields over 80,000 clones, about nine tenths seen once. This receptor was identified in an adult with an advanced solid tumor such as melanoma, head and neck, liver or kidney cancer. The chain uses TRBV13 and TRBJ2-5; 7 bases align to TRBD2. Sequences were derived from CD4+ or CD8+ T cells sorted from blood, sampled in a trial of the OX40 agonist ivuxolimab. The CDR3 sequence: CASSPTGSTGGTQYF. CDR3 DNA: TGTGCCAGCAGCCCAACGGGGTCAACGGGGGGGACCCAGTACTTC. The full variable domain, with the rest looked up from reference TRBV13 and TRBJ2-5, is AAGVIQSPRHLIKEKRETATLKCYPIPRHDTVYWYQQGPGQDPQFLISFYEKMQSDKGSIPDRFSAQQFSDYHSELNMSSLELGDSALYFCASSPTGSTGGTQYFGPGTRLLVL.